These 30 T cell receptor beta chains originate from one sample sequenced in a study of blood T cell repertoires in COVID-19. The data were produced by immunoSEQ multiplex PCR, yet TCRdb's version contains in-frame clones alone and is incomplete. Of 200,000 to 250,000 clones in the sample, roughly nine tenths are singletons; the top ten hold approximately 3%. The sequencing input was PBMCs or T cells enriched from blood (not recorded which). The receptors shown here come from a woman aged 45-65 years in a cohort exposed to, infected with or recovered from COVID-19 (not recorded which).

This clone was seen only a few times. The J gene is TRBJ1-1, the V gene TRBV2; 8 nucleotides line up with TRBD1. Germline CDR1 reads SNHLY; CDR2 reads FYNNEI. This CDR3 contains 14 residues. The J segment lost 3 bases and the V segment lost 6 bases, leaving 6 bases of the junction unmatched. CDR3 bases: TGTGCCAGCAGGTCACAGGGGGGATACACTGAAGCTTTCTTT. Protein: CASRSQGGYTEAFF.

This clone was observed a handful of times. This chain joins TRBV15 and TRBJ1-1; 10 positions agree with TRBD1. CDR3 length: 16 amino acids. The ends lost 3 bases at V and 4 bases at J; junction bases unmatched: 8. Germline V lookup: CDR1 LNHNV, CDR2 YYDKDF (reference sequence). CDR3 protein: CATSREGQGLATEAFF. CDR3 sequence (DNA): TGTGCCACCAGCAGGGAGGGACAGGGGTTGGCCACTGAAGCTTTCTTT.

The chain couples TRBV28 to TRBJ1-5, with 7 bases fitting TRBD1. This CDR3 comprises 14 residues. Germline V lookup: CDR1 MDHEN, CDR2 SYDVKM. V lost 6 bases and J lost 5; bases outside the gene matches: 7. CDR3 amino acids: CASRTGTVYQPQHF. The CDR3 DNA follows: TGTGCCAGCAGAACCGGGACAGTCTATCAGCCCCAGCATTTT.

The gene calls are TRBV7-2 and TRBJ1-5, with D uncertain. Germline V gene sequence: CDR1 SGHTA, CDR2 FQGNSA. V was shortened by 3 bases and J by 0 bases, with 12 bases between the two germline ends. This CDR3 is 16 amino acids long. The CDR3 here is CASSLGSFYSNQPQHF. In DNA form, the CDR3 reads TGTGCCAGCAGCTTGGGCAGCTTCTATAGCAATCAGCCCCAGCATTTT.

The DNA of the CDR3 is TGTGCCTTGACTCTCAGTCCTTGGACGGGGAACTACGAGCAGTACTTC. Protein sequence: CALTLSPWTGNYEQYF. The genes are TRBV30 and TRBJ2-7; tentative D call: TRBD2 (5 bases). The CDR3 contains 16 residues. V shed 7 bases and J shed 3 bases, with 25 bases lying between them. The germline CDR1 and CDR2 sequences are GTSNPN and SVGIG (reference sequence).

This clone appeared once. The rearrangement joins TRBV20-1 to TRBJ1-2; D gene uncertain. Germline lookup yields CDR1 DFQATT and CDR2 SNEGSKA (reference sequence). The CDR3 covers 10 residues. Trimming removed 5 bases at V and 6 bases at J, with 7 bases between. In DNA form, the CDR3 reads TGCAGTGCTCTTTCGGATGGCTACACCTTC. It yields the protein CSALSDGYTF.

The gene calls are TRBV18 and TRBJ2-7, with a tentative D call TRBD2 (6 bases). The CDR3 contains 15 residues. Trimming stripped 2 bases from V and 4 bases from J, with 15 bases between. Germline V gene sequence: CDR1 KGHSH, CDR2 LQKENI. The CDR3 sequence: CASSPGTLREYEQYF. In DNA form, the CDR3 reads TGTGCCAGCTCACCAGGGACTCTCCGGGAGTACGAGCAGTACTTC.

The chain recombines TRBV18 with TRBJ2-2; 10 bases map to TRBD2. The CDR3 covers 17 residues. Looked up from germline, CDR1 is KGHSH and CDR2 is LQKENI. J lost 0 bases, V lost 1 base, and 2 bases had no gene match. CDR3 DNA: TGTGCCAGCTCACCACGGACTAGCGGTTCGAACACCGGGGAGCTGTTTTTT. Its translation is CASSPRTSGSNTGELFF.

This clone has a handful of counts. V is TRBV19 and J is TRBJ1-2, with 7 bases identical to TRBD1. This CDR3 contains 12 residues. Germline V CDR1 and CDR2: LNHDA, SQIVND (reference sequence). V gave up 6 bases and J gave up 7 bases; unmatched junction bases: 5. The CDR3 region is CASSRQGAGYTF. CDR3 in DNA: TGTGCCAGTAGCCGACAGGGAGCTGGCTACACCTTC.

The chain recombines TRBV13 with TRBJ1-1, with a possible D match to TRBD1 (6 bases). The CDR3 is 18 residues long. V was cut by 2 bases and J by 4 bases, with 23 bases left in between. From germline, CDR1 is PRHDT and CDR2 FYEKMQ (reference sequence). The CDR3 sequence: CASSLSRNANRVGTEAFF. CDR3 coding DNA: TGTGCCAGCAGCTTATCTCGAAACGCCAACAGGGTCGGCACTGAAGCTTTCTTT.

The genes are TRBV11-3 and TRBJ1-1; D gene unclear. V lost 3 bases to trimming and J lost 11 bases, with 22 bases between them. This CDR3 has 15 residues. Looked up from germline, CDR1 is SGHNT and CDR2 is YENEEA. CDR3 in amino acids: CASSFNPRTHGVAFF. The CDR3 DNA reads as TGTGCCAGCAGCTTTAACCCCCGGACTCACGGCGTGGCTTTCTTT.

The V gene is TRBV9, the J gene TRBJ1-4; 9 nucleotides agree with TRBD1. Losses at the gene ends were 4 bases for V and 5 bases for J; bases not matched to a gene: 6. The CDR3 extends over 15 amino acids. Germline V gives CDR1 SGDLS, CDR2 YYNGEE. This CDR3 reads CASSPPGTGNEKLFF. The CDR3 DNA reads as TGTGCCAGCAGCCCCCCCGGGACAGGGAATGAAAAACTGTTTTTT.

The V gene is TRBV28, the J gene TRBJ1-3; perhaps TRBD1 as D (6 bases). Germline CDR1 and CDR2: MDHEN and SYDVKM. This CDR3 region has 15 residues. The V end lost 4 bases, the J end lost 3 bases, and 13 bases lay between the germline ends. The CDR3 region has the DNA TGTGCCAGCAGTTCTGGGGGGGCAAGTGGAAACACCATATATTTT. Translating it yields CASSSGGASGNTIYF.

This chain links TRBV7-2 with TRBJ2-5; the match to TRBD2 covers 9 bases. The V and J ends lost 3 bases and 5 bases, in that order; junction bases with no gene match: 7. Germline V gene sequence: CDR1 SGHTA, CDR2 FQGNSA. This CDR3 is built from 15 residues. The DNA of the CDR3 is TGTGCCAGCAGCTTGTTGCGGGGGGGCGGGGAGACCCAGTACTTC. Translating it yields CASSLLRGGGETQYF.

The genes are TRBV4-3 and TRBJ2-6; D remains unclear. Germline loops: CDR1 LGHNA, CDR2 YSLEER. CDR3 size: 17 residues. Trimming took off 0 bases at V and 1 base at J, with 10 bases between the two ends. Here the CDR3 DNA reads TGCGCCAGCAGCCAAGATTTGGTGAGTTCTGGGGCCAACGTCCTGACTTTC. This translates into CASSQDLVSSGANVLTF.

V usage is TRBV7-9 and J usage is TRBJ2-5; D possibly corresponds to TRBD2 (5 bases). Germline V gene data show CDR1 as SEHNR and CDR2 as FQNEAQ (reference sequence). Trimming took off 4 bases at V and 1 base at J, with 10 bases between the two ends. This CDR3 comprises 14 residues. CDR3 residues: CASSSSGFQETQYF. For the CDR3, the DNA is TGTGCCAGCAGCTCCTCGGGGTTCCAAGAGACCCAGTACTTC.

The chain recombines TRBV4-3 with TRBJ1-1, with D maybe TRBD1 (5 bases). This CDR3 is 15 amino acids long. The V gene lost 4 bases and the J gene lost 0 bases, with 12 bases spanning the gap. Germline V gene data show CDR1 as LGHNA and CDR2 as YSLEER. CDR3 in amino acids: CASSLGKGMNTEAFF. In nucleotides, the CDR3 is TGCGCCAGCAGCCTGGGCAAGGGGATGAACACTGAAGCTTTCTTT.

DNA of the CDR3: TGCAGTGCCTCGCTAGGAGACGCCTACACCTTC. It is translated as CSASLGDAYTF. The gene calls are TRBV20-1 and TRBJ1-2; no clear D. The V end lost 6 bases, the J end lost 10 bases, and 15 bases lay between the germline ends. CDR1 and CDR2 (germline): DFQATT, SNEGSKA (reference sequence). This CDR3 is built from 11 residues.

This chain uses TRBV6-1 with TRBJ2-2; 9 bases agree with TRBD1. V trimming: 3 bases; J trimming: 4 bases; junction bases outside the gene matches: 3. This CDR3 region has 15 residues. Per germline, CDR1 MNHNS and CDR2 SASEGT. DNA of the CDR3: TGTGCCAGCAGTGAGGGGACAGGGTTCACCGGGGAGCTGTTTTTT. Its protein product is CASSEGTGFTGELFF.

V is TRBV14 and J is TRBJ1-2; no definite D call. V lost 1 base and J lost 7, with 10 bases in between. Germline loops: CDR1 SGHDN, CDR2 FVKESK. The CDR3 sequence is 13 residues long. The CDR3 loop is CASSQARSGGYTF. The CDR3 DNA sequence: TGTGCCAGCAGCCAAGCCAGGAGCGGTGGCTACACCTTC.

This chain connects TRBV6-2 or TRBV6-3 to TRBJ1-5; no clear D. Germline V lookup: CDR1 MNHEY, CDR2 SVGEGT. V was cut by 0 bases and J by 7 bases, with 13 bases left in between. The CDR3 contains 15 residues. CDR3 residues: CASSYSSHGGQPQHF. For the CDR3, the DNA is TGTGCCAGCAGTTACTCCTCACACGGCGGCCAGCCCCAGCATTTT.

The chain employs TRBV7-2 and TRBJ1-5, with TRBD1 identical over 11 bases. Trimming took 5 bases from V and 6 from J; bases not matched to a gene: 3. The CDR3 is 14 amino acids. Germline V lookup: CDR1 SGHTA, CDR2 FQGNSA. CDR3: CASSRGTGGQPQHF. DNA of the CDR3: TGTGCCAGCAGCCGCGGGACAGGGGGTCAGCCCCAGCATTTT. Supplemented by reference TRBV7-2 and TRBJ1-5, the full variable domain reads GAGVSQSPSNKVTEKGKDVELRCDPISGHTALYWYRQSLGQGLEFLIYFQGNSAPDKSGLPSDRFSAERTGGSVSTLTIQRTQQEDSAVYLCASSRGTGGQPQHFGDGTRLSIL.

V and J are TRBV10-3 and TRBJ1-4; D is ambiguous. V was pared by 9 bases and J by 6 bases, with 11 bases between. The CDR3 has 12 residues. CDR1 and CDR2 (germline): ENHRY, SYGVKD. CDR3 in DNA: TGTGCCATACGTGGAGCCGATGAAAAACTGTTTTTT. Encoded protein: CAIRGADEKLFF.

J is TRBJ2-1 and V is TRBV7-2, with D perhaps TRBD2 (5 bases). With 7 bases removed from V and 6 bases from J, the gap between germline ends came to 19 bases. Germline V gene sequence: CDR1 SGHTA, CDR2 FQGNSA. The CDR3 has 15 amino acids. The CDR3 DNA reads as TGTGCCAGCATCAATAAAATGGCTAGCCTCAATGAGCAGTTCTTC. Translating gives CASINKMASLNEQFF.

The chain recombines TRBV18 with TRBJ1-1; D is unclear. V was trimmed by 2 bases and J by 2 bases, leaving 6 bases between them. Germline loops: CDR1 KGHSH, CDR2 LQKENI. This CDR3 contains 13 residues. Written as DNA, the CDR3 is TGTGCCAGCTCACCATTCGTAAACACTGAAGCTTTCTTT. Its translation is CASSPFVNTEAFF.

The chain links TRBV10-3 to TRBJ1-1; a possible D gene is TRBD1 (6 bases). CDR3 length equals 14 residues. Germline lookup yields CDR1 ENHRY and CDR2 SYGVKD. Trimming cost V 2 bases and J 3 bases, with 10 bases left between them. The CDR3 nucleotides are TGTGCCATCAGTGAGGGGGGCCAGTACACTGAAGCTTTCTTT. It specifies CAISEGGQYTEAFF.

This sequence joins TRBV4-3 and TRBJ1-2, with a possible D match to TRBD1 (5 bases). The CDR3 covers 15 residues. In germline, CDR1 is LGHNA, CDR2 YSLEER. Trimming left V 0 bases short and J 4 bases short, with 12 bases between. The CDR3 loop is CASSQEGEGVYGYTF. Written as DNA, the CDR3 is TGCGCCAGCAGCCAAGAAGGGGAGGGAGTCTATGGCTACACCTTC.

This rearrangement joins TRBV5-1 to TRBJ1-5, with D perhaps matching TRBD1 (5 bases). Germline V gene lookup returns CDR1 SGHRS and CDR2 YFSETQ. V dropped 3 bases and J dropped 4 bases, with 11 bases sitting between them. This CDR3 is built from 14 residues. The CDR3 region has the DNA TGCGCCAGCAGCTCCGGGGGGAAGAATCAGCCCCAGCATTTT. Its protein product is CASSSGGKNQPQHF.

This clone was counted a single time. The chain joins TRBV5-1 to TRBJ1-1; 7 nucleotides match TRBD1. Germline loops: CDR1 SGHRS, CDR2 YFSETQ. J lost 4 bases, V lost 4 bases, and 10 bases had no gene match. The CDR3 consists of 15 residues. The CDR3 region has the DNA TGCGCCAGCAGCCCCTCTCCGGGACAGTTCACTGAAGCTTTCTTT. This encodes CASSPSPGQFTEAFF.

The genes are TRBV28 and TRBJ1-3, with 9 bases identical to TRBD1. V lost 0 bases, J lost 7 bases, and 4 bases stayed unmatched. CDR3 length: 15 amino acids. Germline values: CDR1 MDHEN, CDR2 SYDVKM. CDR3 bases: TGTGCCAGCAGTTTATGGGGACAGGGTGGGAACACCATATATTTT. This sequence encodes CASSLWGQGGNTIYF.